A single T cell receptor (beta chain) is shown here with its context. Libraries were prepared by immunoSEQ multiplex PCR; TCRdb keeps only in-frame clonotypes and omits some of them. The sample holds about 39,000 clones; approximately 96% are singletons and the top ten take under 5%. This CDR3 has 13 residues. Germline V gives CDR1 MNHNS, CDR2 SASEGT. J gave up 5 bases and V 3 bases, and 3 bases lay outside the gene matches. This record comes from a study of blood T cell repertoires in COVID-19. Study-wide context: Samples representing acute and convalescent COVID-19 were sourced from the United States, Italy and Spain.

This TCR was sampled from a human donor with active COVID-19. The donor label of this sample is uncertain. This chain links TRBV6-1 with TRBJ1-2, with 7 nucleotides matching TRBD1. Input material: peripheral blood. The CDR3 sequence: CASSEPGQYGYTF. The CDR3 coding sequence is TGTGCCAGCAGTGAGCCGGGACAGTATGGCTACACCTTC.